This T cell receptor (beta chain) was sequenced during a study of blood T cell repertoires in COVID-19. On the study more broadly: T cells, B-cell-depleted T cells, or PBMCs supplied cDNA or gDNA.

The CDR3 length is 15 residues. With V trimmed by 7 bases and J by 4 bases, 7 bases remained unmatched. Germline V gene lookup returns CDR1 SNHLY and CDR2 FYNNEI. In the original workflow: Amplification with reference gene primers provided the estimates of nucleated cell counts. Method: immunoSEQ multiplex PCR; TCRdb's copy keeps in-frame clones and lacks some. D and trimming were read from the DNA, whereas the V and J calls and clone size are those reported in that table. The table lists about 230,000 clones, 88% of them singletons. Everyone who took part was roughly 18 to 89 years old, and they came from about 23 US areas. Cohorts were determined from participant-reported clinical history.

The V and J genes are TRBV2 and TRBJ2-1; 10 bases align to TRBD2. Input material: PBMCs or T cells enriched from blood (not recorded which). The TCR originated in a woman aged 40-49 years with acute COVID-19. CDR3 sequence reads: CASTKLAGTYNEQFF. The CDR3 DNA follows: TGTGCCAGCACCAAACTAGCGGGGACTTACAATGAGCAGTTCTTC. The whole variable domain, remainder taken from reference TRBV2 and TRBJ2-1, is EPEVTQTPSHQVTQMGQEVILRCVPISNHLYFYWYRQILGQKVEFLVSFYNNEISEKSEIFDDQFSVERPDGSNFTLKIRSTKLEDSAMYFCASTKLAGTYNEQFFGPGTRLTVL.